This T cell receptor (beta chain) stems from a study of T-cell reconstitution after alpha-beta-depleted transplantation in children. General observations from the study: One year after transplant, T-cell counts and diversity came mostly from newly produced T cells. The high TCRbeta diversity at day 60 in some patients came from surviving recipient T cells and thymic progenitors.

This clonotype came up many times. Antigen unknown. TCRbeta library construction was performed incorporating unique molecular identifiers. A single record per CDR3 protein comes from TCRdb applying MiXCR to the PCR reads. Of more than 200,000 distinct CDR3 sequences listed, over 20% were seen once; the top ten hold approximately 2.5%. CDR3 size: 15 residues. V shed 2 bases and J 0 bases; nucleotides not matched to a gene: 3. The germline gives CDR1 MNHEY, CDR2 SMNVEV (reference sequence). The gene calls are TRBV27 and TRBJ2-7, with 8 bases lining up with TRBD2. The sequence was collected from a girl aged 2-15 years with Fanconi anemia, due to receive a stem cell transplant. Sequencing was performed on PBMCs, taken before TCRalphabeta/CD19-depleted stem cell transplant. CDR3: CASSLGLAASYEQYF. The CDR3 bases are TGTGCCAGCAGTTTAGGACTAGCAGCCTCCTACGAGCAGTACTTC.